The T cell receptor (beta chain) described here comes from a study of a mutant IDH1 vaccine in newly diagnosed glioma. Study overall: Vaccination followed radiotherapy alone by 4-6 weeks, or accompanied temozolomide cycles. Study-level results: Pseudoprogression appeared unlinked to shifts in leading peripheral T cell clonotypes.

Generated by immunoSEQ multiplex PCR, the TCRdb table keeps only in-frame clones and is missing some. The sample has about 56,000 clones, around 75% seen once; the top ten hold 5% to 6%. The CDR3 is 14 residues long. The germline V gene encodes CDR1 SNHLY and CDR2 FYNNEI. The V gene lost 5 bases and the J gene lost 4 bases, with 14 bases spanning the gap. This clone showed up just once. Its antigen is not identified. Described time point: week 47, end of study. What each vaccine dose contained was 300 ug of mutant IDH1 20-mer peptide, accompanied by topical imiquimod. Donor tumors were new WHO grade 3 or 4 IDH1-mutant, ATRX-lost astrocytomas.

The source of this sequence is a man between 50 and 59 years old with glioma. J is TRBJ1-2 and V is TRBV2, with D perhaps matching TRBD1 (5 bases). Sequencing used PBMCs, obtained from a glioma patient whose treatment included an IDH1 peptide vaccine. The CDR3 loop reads CASSSDEGVYGYTF. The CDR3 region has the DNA TGTGCCAGCAGTTCCGACGAAGGGGTCTATGGCTACACCTTC.